Listed here are 26 T cell receptor beta chains from one sample, sequenced in a study of T cell responses to AZD1222 COVID-19 vaccine. TCRdb's copy holds only in-frame clones and misses some; the assay was immunoSEQ multiplex PCR. This table holds tens of thousands of clones, 88% found once. The starting material was peripheral blood, obtained on day 0 of AZD1222 vaccination. These receptors were obtained from an adult in good health.

This chain joins TRBV7-9 and TRBJ2-6, with D uncertain. The CDR3 covers 16 residues. From germline, CDR1 is SEHNR and CDR2 FQNEAQ (reference sequence). Between the trimmed V and J ends, which lost 8 bases and 3 bases, there was a span of 17 bases. The CDR3 loop reads CASLRNFEGGANVLTF. The CDR3 coding sequence is TGTGCCAGCCTAAGGAACTTCGAAGGTGGGGCCAACGTCCTGACTTTC.

This chain joins TRBV10-3 and TRBJ1-1, with 7 bases lining up with TRBD1. Trimming took 8 bases from V and 4 from J; bases not matched to a gene: 10. The germline CDR1 and CDR2 sequences are ENHRY and SYGVKD. The length of the CDR3 is 14 residues. CDR3 region: CAISPQGGLTEAFF. CDR3 sequence (DNA): TGTGCCATCTCACCCCAGGGGGGACTCACTGAAGCTTTCTTT.

V gene TRBV18 combines with J gene TRBJ1-4; D is unresolved. The V end was cut by 1 base, the J end by 7 bases, with 13 bases between. The germline CDR1 and CDR2 sequences are KGHSH and LQKENI. The length of the CDR3 is 15 residues. In DNA form, the CDR3 reads TGTGCCAGCTCACCACGTACAGAGCTTAGTGAAAAACTGTTTTTT. It yields the protein CASSPRTELSEKLFF.

The rearrangement joins TRBV28 to TRBJ2-5; D is uncertain. Germline values: CDR1 MDHEN, CDR2 SYDVKM. This CDR3 contains 14 residues. Between the trimmed V and J ends, which lost 5 bases and 2 bases, there was a span of 12 bases. In DNA, the CDR3 is TGTGCCAGCAGTCCCCCAGGATCTCAAGAGACCCAGTACTTC. Protein product: CASSPPGSQETQYF. Drawing the rest from reference TRBV28 and TRBJ2-5, the complete variable domain is DVKVTQSSRYLVKRTGEKVFLECVQDMDHENMFWYRQDPGLGLRLIYFSYDVKMKEKGDIPEGYSVSREKKERFSLILESASTNQTSMYLCASSPPGSQETQYFGPGTRLLVL.

The chain has TRBV6-6 and TRBJ1-6; weak D call: TRBD1 (6 bases). Germline V gene sequence: CDR1 MNHNY, CDR2 SVGAGI (reference sequence). The CDR3 has 11 residues. V lost 7 bases, J lost 9 bases, and 7 bases lay in between. CDR3 protein: CASKGGSPLHF. The CDR3 DNA follows: TGTGCCAGCAAGGGGGGTTCACCCCTCCACTTT.

This sequence joins TRBV3-1 (or the pseudogene TRBV3-2) and TRBJ2-1; 7 nucleotides agree with TRBD2. V was pared by 6 bases and J by 4 bases, with 6 bases of the junction left unmatched. CDR3 length equals 14 residues. Germline CDR1 is LGHDT and CDR2 is YNNKEL (reference sequence). The CDR3 DNA follows: TGTGCCAGCAGGGGCGGGAGAGCTTACAATGAGCAGTTCTTC. Its protein product is CASRGGRAYNEQFF.

The chain is built from TRBV27 and TRBJ2-1, with 7 bases matching TRBD2. The CDR3 sequence is 13 residues long. Per the germline V gene, CDR1 is MNHEY and CDR2 is SMNVEV (reference sequence). The V segment lost 5 bases and the J segment 7 bases; nucleotides outside the gene matches: 5. As DNA, the CDR3 is TGTGCCAGCAGTCCCCCCGGGAGGAATGAGCAGTTCTTC. Amino acid sequence: CASSPPGRNEQFF.

The chain employs TRBV19 and TRBJ2-3; D unresolved. There are 13 residues in the CDR3. Looked up from germline, CDR1 is LNHDA and CDR2 is SQIVND (reference sequence). V gave up 6 bases and J gave up 1 base, with 8 bases separating them. In nucleotides, the CDR3 is TGTGCCAGTAGCACCTTGGGCACAGATACGCAGTATTTT. As protein: CASSTLGTDTQYF.

This rearrangement joins TRBV15 to TRBJ1-1; D gene uncertain. The germline V and J ends were trimmed by 0 bases and 3 bases, with 8 bases remaining between them. The CDR3 contains 14 residues. Germline CDR1 LNHNV, CDR2 YYDKDF (reference sequence). The CDR3 reads CATSRELRHTEAFF. The CDR3 DNA reads TGTGCCACCAGCAGAGAACTTAGGCACACTGAAGCTTTCTTT.

The V and J genes are TRBV5-6 and TRBJ2-5; 14 nucleotides line up with TRBD2. Per germline, CDR1 SGHDT and CDR2 YYEEEE. Trimming at V came to 4 bases and at J to 5 bases, leaving 4 bases not matched to a gene. The CDR3 length is 15 residues. The chain's CDR3 is CASSKGLAGVETQYF. CDR3 coding DNA: TGTGCCAGCAGCAAGGGACTAGCGGGAGTTGAGACCCAGTACTTC.

The sample holds one count of this clone. V is TRBV7-9 and J is TRBJ2-3; 8 bases match TRBD2. The trim removed 3 bases at V and 2 bases at J, leaving 4 bases unmatched. Germline V gene data show CDR1 as SEHNR and CDR2 as FQNEAQ (reference sequence). This CDR3 spans 15 amino acids. This CDR3 is CASSFSGKNTDTQYF. The CDR3 nucleotides read TGTGCCAGCAGCTTTAGCGGGAAAAACACAGATACGCAGTATTTT.

The chain has TRBV10-3 and TRBJ1-6; D remains ambiguous. The CDR3 sequence is 17 residues long. Germline values: CDR1 ENHRY, CDR2 SYGVKD. The V end was cut by 2 bases, the J end by 0 bases, with 11 bases between. CDR3 in DNA: TGTGCCATCAGTGAGCCGTCCGCAGGCTCCTATAATTCACCCCTCCACTTT. Translation gives CAISEPSAGSYNSPLHF.

This chain links TRBV7-9 with TRBJ1-1; 7 bases are shared with TRBD1. With 5 bases clipped from V and 8 bases from J, the junction kept 2 bases outside the gene matches. CDR3 length: 11 residues. In germline, CDR1 is SEHNR, CDR2 FQNEAQ (reference sequence). CDR3 DNA: TGTGCCAGCAGCCAGGGGGGAGAAGCTTTCTTT. Translating it yields CASSQGGEAFF. The variable domain in full, with the rest retrieved from reference TRBV7-9 and TRBJ1-1, is DTGVSQNPRHKITKRGQNVTFRCDPISEHNRLYWYRQTLGQGPEFLTYFQNEAQLEKSRLLSDRFSAERPKGSFSTLEIQRTEQGDSAMYLCASSQGGEAFFGQGTRLTVV.

This clone has just a few counts. The chain has TRBV18 and TRBJ2-6; perhaps TRBD1 as D (7 bases). In germline, CDR1 is KGHSH, CDR2 LQKENI. Trimming took off 8 bases at V and 4 bases at J, with 21 bases between the two ends. There are 17 residues in the CDR3. CDR3 in amino acids: CASPRDSTLGGANVLTF. DNA of the CDR3: TGTGCCAGCCCGCGGGACAGCACCCTCGGAGGGGCCAACGTCCTGACTTTC.

The CDR3: CASRDAYEQYF. The CDR3 coding sequence is TGCGCCAGCAGAGATGCTTACGAGCAGTACTTC. The chain joins TRBV5-1 to TRBJ2-7; D remains unclear. The V gene lost 5 bases and the J gene lost 4 bases, with 7 bases spanning the gap. CDR1 and CDR2 from the germline V gene are SGHRS and YFSETQ. CDR3 size: 11 residues.

The chain links TRBV6-6 to TRBJ1-4; the match to TRBD1 covers 9 bases. V dropped 7 bases and J dropped 8; count of bases not matched to a gene: 8. The CDR3 runs 14 residues. Germline CDR1 and CDR2: MNHNY and SVGAGI (reference sequence). This chain's CDR3 is CASIWDREEEKLFF. The CDR3 DNA reads as TGTGCCAGCATCTGGGACAGGGAGGAGGAAAAACTGTTTTTT.

The chain combines TRBV7-9 with TRBJ2-7, with D hard to call. This CDR3 is 15 amino acids long. Trimming shortened V by 5 bases and J by 5 bases, and 19 bases separated the two germline ends. The germline gives CDR1 SEHNR, CDR2 FQNEAQ (reference sequence). The CDR3 sequence: CASSQLGVSKDEQYF. CDR3 coding DNA: TGTGCCAGCAGCCAACTTGGGGTTAGCAAGGACGAGCAGTACTTC. The complete variable domain, with remaining parts taken from reference TRBV7-9 and TRBJ2-7, reads DTGVSQNPRHKITKRGQNVTFRCDPISEHNRLYWYRQTLGQGPEFLTYFQNEAQLEKSRLLSDRFSAERPKGSFSTLEIQRTEQGDSAMYLCASSQLGVSKDEQYFGPGTRLTVT.

This clone was observed a handful of times. The genes are TRBV10-2 and TRBJ1-4; 8 bases are shared with TRBD1. The ends lost 5 bases at V and 3 bases at J; junction bases unmatched: 2. CDR3 length: 14 amino acids. Germline values: CDR1 WSHSY, CDR2 SAAADI. In DNA form, the CDR3 reads TGCGCCAGCAGTCCGACAGGGGCTAATGAAAAACTGTTTTTT. It specifies CASSPTGANEKLFF.

This chain uses TRBV28 with TRBJ2-2, with D unresolved. The CDR3 has 17 residues. Looked up from germline, CDR1 is MDHEN and CDR2 is SYDVKM. V was pared by 4 bases and J by 9 bases, with 24 bases between. The chain's CDR3 is CASSSPPRGSINRELFF. Here the CDR3 DNA reads TGTGCCAGCAGTTCCCCCCCGAGAGGCAGTATCAACAGGGAGCTGTTTTTT.

This clone was recorded once. V and J are TRBV30 and TRBJ2-1, with D uncertain. Per germline, CDR1 GTSNPN and CDR2 SVGIG (reference sequence). The ends were cut back, 3 bases at V and 3 bases at J, with 6 bases in the middle. The CDR3 has 12 amino acids. The CDR3 sequence: CAWSAFYNEQFF. DNA for the CDR3: TGTGCCTGGAGCGCATTCTACAATGAGCAGTTCTTC.

The chain combines TRBV29-1 with TRBJ1-1; 8 positions match TRBD1. In germline, CDR1 is SQVTM, CDR2 ANQGSEA. The CDR3 extends over 14 amino acids. With V trimmed by 4 bases and J by 1 base, 5 bases remained unmatched. DNA of the CDR3: TGCAGCGTTGGGAACAGGGGGTGGAACACTGAAGCTTTCTTT. Translating gives CSVGNRGWNTEAFF.

This chain uses TRBV28 with TRBJ2-7, with D unresolved. Per the germline V gene, CDR1 is MDHEN and CDR2 is SYDVKM. The CDR3 is 13 residues long. Trimming took 5 bases from V and 1 from J, leaving 9 bases between them. The CDR3 nucleotides are TGTGCCAGCAGTGTTCCACCTTCCTACGAGCAGTACTTC. Its translation is CASSVPPSYEQYF.

The chain combines TRBV6-2 or TRBV6-3 with TRBJ2-3, with D tentatively TRBD1 or TRBD2 (5 bases each). Trimming stripped 5 bases from V and 1 base from J, with 13 bases between. CDR1 is MNHEY and CDR2 is SVGEGT in the germline V gene. The CDR3 sequence is 15 residues long. CDR3 in amino acids: CASSRQTTGTDTQYF. The CDR3 DNA sequence: TGTGCCAGCAGTCGACAGACTACGGGCACAGATACGCAGTATTTT.

This chain uses TRBV3-1 (or the pseudogene TRBV3-2) with TRBJ1-1, with 8 bases aligning to TRBD1. There are 16 residues in the CDR3. The germline V gene has CDR1 LGHDT and CDR2 YNNKEL (reference sequence). The V gene end was trimmed by 5 bases and the J gene end by 1 base; junction bases not matched to a gene: 9. The CDR3 reads CASSKSGGARNTEAFF. CDR3 nucleotides: TGTGCCAGCAGCAAATCAGGGGGCGCGAGGAACACTGAAGCTTTCTTT.

This chain links TRBV30 with TRBJ1-4, with 7 bases matching TRBD1. The CDR3 contains 11 residues. Germline loops: CDR1 GTSNPN, CDR2 SVGIG (reference sequence). V gave up 7 bases and J gave up 13 bases; unmatched junction bases: 9. CDR3 residues: CALQGPGGLFF. The DNA for the CDR3 is TGTGCCTTACAGGGGCCGGGGGGACTGTTTTTT.

The chain recombines TRBV27 with TRBJ1-1; TRBD1 agrees at 9 bases. CDR1 and CDR2 from the germline V gene are MNHEY and SMNVEV (reference sequence). With 3 bases clipped from V and 6 bases from J, the junction kept 5 bases outside the gene matches. CDR3 size: 14 residues. CDR3 in DNA: TGTGCCAGCAGTTTCAGACAGGGGGAGGCTGAAGCTTTCTTT. Its protein product is CASSFRQGEAEAFF.